One and the same sample provided the 12 T cell receptor beta chains below, sequenced in a study of technical replicates of blood from several donors. Generated by immunoSEQ multiplex PCR, the TCRdb table keeps only in-frame clones and is missing some. There are about 70,000 clones in the sample; approximately 97% occur only once, and approximately 0.21% lies in the top ten. The sequenced material came from T cells isolated from PBMCs. These receptors were obtained from a human donor in good health.

The chain is built from TRBV28 and TRBJ2-5, with D maybe TRBD1 (5 bases). The CDR3 extends over 14 amino acids. The V gene lost 1 base and the J gene lost 2 bases, with 8 bases spanning the gap. CDR1 is MDHEN, CDR2 SYDVKM, per germline. CDR3 residues: CASSLLGLQETQYF. The CDR3 bases are TGTGCCAGCAGTTTATTGGGGCTACAAGAGACCCAGTACTTC.

This clone was counted a single time. The CDR3 DNA is TGCGCCAGCAGCTTAGCGGTAGCGGGGGGAAGCGGAGAGACCCAGTACTTC. It specifies CASSLAVAGGSGETQYF. The rearrangement links TRBV5-1 to TRBJ2-5; TRBD2 agrees at 10 bases. The CDR3 is 17 residues long. CDR1 is SGHRS, CDR2 YFSETQ, per germline. J was trimmed by 4 bases and V by 2 bases; bases with no gene match: 11.

This chain joins TRBV27 and TRBJ2-5; 7 nucleotides line up with TRBD2. V was clipped by 3 bases and J by 5 bases; unmatched bases: 15. Germline assignment: CDR1 MNHEY and CDR2 SMNVEV (reference sequence). There are 17 residues in the CDR3. The CDR3 here is CASSLRERDEPGETQYF. The CDR3, as DNA: TGTGCCAGCAGTTTGCGGGAGAGGGATGAGCCGGGGGAGACCCAGTACTTC.

V and J are TRBV11-2 and TRBJ1-3; no clear D gene. Germline CDR1 is SGHAT and CDR2 is FQNNGV. The CDR3 totals 15 residues. V lost 0 bases, J lost 1 base, and 7 bases lay in between. CDR3 loop: CASSLDRTSGNTIYF. CDR3 DNA: TGTGCCAGCAGCTTAGACAGGACTTCTGGAAACACCATATATTTT.

The rearrangement uses TRBV7-9 and TRBJ2-1, with TRBD2 matching over 7 bases. This CDR3 is built from 14 residues. The J segment lost 8 bases and the V segment lost 1 base, leaving 5 bases of the junction unmatched. Germline V gene lookup returns CDR1 SEHNR and CDR2 FQNEAQ (reference sequence). CDR3 in amino acids: CASSLGGGLDEQFF. For the CDR3, the DNA is TGTGCCAGCAGCTTAGGGGGAGGGCTGGATGAGCAGTTCTTC.

This sequence joins TRBV4-1 and TRBJ1-2, with 10 bases that match TRBD1. Germline CDR1 reads MGHRA; CDR2 reads YSYEKL. This CDR3 is built from 16 residues. Unmatched junction bases numbered 12, after V lost 7 bases and J lost 4 bases. CDR3 DNA sequence: TGCGCCAGCACCCACCTATCGGACAGGGGGATCTATGGCTACACCTTC. Translated, it gives CASTHLSDRGIYGYTF.

V is TRBV10-1 and J is TRBJ2-5; 9 bases fit TRBD2. V gave up 8 bases and J gave up 1 base; unmatched junction bases: 8. The CDR3 has 15 amino acids. Germline lookup yields CDR1 WNHNN and CDR2 SYGVQD (reference sequence). The CDR3 is CASSVASGAQETQYF. For the CDR3, the DNA is TGCGCCAGCTCAGTCGCTAGCGGGGCCCAAGAGACCCAGTACTTC.

The CDR3 region is CSVEGLAGAGSSYNEQFF. DNA for the CDR3: TGCAGCGTTGAGGGACTAGCGGGAGCGGGGAGCTCCTACAATGAGCAGTTCTTC. The chain employs TRBV29-1 and TRBJ2-1; 14 bases line up with TRBD2. CDR1 SQVTM and CDR2 ANQGSEA come from the germline V gene. With 3 bases clipped from V and 0 bases from J, the junction kept 7 bases outside the gene matches. CDR3 size: 18 residues.

V is TRBV28 and J is TRBJ2-7; 7 positions agree with TRBD2. Germline V gene sequence: CDR1 MDHEN, CDR2 SYDVKM. V was clipped by 10 bases and J by 0 bases; unmatched bases: 9. The CDR3 extends over 14 amino acids. The CDR3 protein is CATHAPSGSYEQYF. The CDR3 nucleotides read TGTGCCACCCACGCCCCTAGCGGCTCCTACGAGCAGTACTTC.

The chain joins TRBV25-1 to TRBJ1-4; 10 bases fit TRBD1. Germline loops: CDR1 MGHDK, CDR2 SYGVNS. Trimming took 4 bases from V and 7 from J; bases not matched to a gene: 3. There are 14 residues in the CDR3. The CDR3 DNA sequence: TGTGCCAGCAGTGCGACAGGGGGCCCTGAAAAACTGTTTTTT. Translating gives CASSATGGPEKLFF.

The J gene is TRBJ2-7, the V gene TRBV7-9; D perhaps matches TRBD1 (5 bases). The CDR3 runs 13 residues. Trimming pared 5 bases from V and 3 bases from J, leaving 11 bases between. Germline V gene sequence: CDR1 SEHNR, CDR2 FQNEAQ (reference sequence). The CDR3 is CASSPTVNYEQYF. The CDR3 bases are TGTGCCAGCAGCCCGACAGTCAACTACGAGCAGTACTTC.

The J gene is TRBJ1-1, the V gene TRBV28; 7 bases line up with TRBD1. The CDR3 loop spans 13 amino acids. With V trimmed by 5 bases and J by 8 bases, 8 bases remained unmatched. Germline V gene lookup returns CDR1 MDHEN and CDR2 SYDVKM. The CDR3 nucleotides read TGTGCCAGCAGTACTTACCGGGACAGCGAAGCTTTCTTT. It translates to CASSTYRDSEAFF.